The 16 T cell receptor beta chains below all came from one sample that was sequenced in a study of T cell responses to AZD1222 COVID-19 vaccine. Sequencing used immunoSEQ multiplex PCR; TCRdb keeps in-frame clones, though not all of them. The sample includes about 86,000 clones, roughly nine tenths seen only once; the top ten take approximately 3%. The sample was peripheral blood, taken on day 0 of AZD1222 vaccination. These receptors were obtained from an adult in good health.

The chain employs TRBV29-1 and TRBJ2-7, with D perhaps matching TRBD2 (6 bases). Germline V gives CDR1 SQVTM, CDR2 ANQGSEA. V was trimmed by 4 bases and J by 0 bases, leaving 10 bases between them. This CDR3 has 13 amino acids. CDR3 sequence reads: CSVASASSYEQYF. The CDR3 nucleotides are TGCAGCGTTGCTAGCGCGAGCTCCTACGAGCAGTACTTC.

The chain is built from TRBV6-1 and TRBJ1-1, with D maybe TRBD1 (5 bases). The ends were cut back, 0 bases at V and 3 bases at J, with 14 bases in the middle. Germline lookup yields CDR1 MNHNS and CDR2 SASEGT. This CDR3 spans 16 amino acids. CDR3 region: CASSEAHRGWDTEAFF. CDR3 in DNA: TGTGCCAGCAGTGAAGCGCATCGGGGCTGGGACACTGAAGCTTTCTTT.

This chain links TRBV28 with TRBJ1-4, with a tentative D call TRBD1 (5 bases). V was clipped by 6 bases and J by 2 bases, with 13 bases between them. The germline V gene has CDR1 MDHEN and CDR2 SYDVKM. This CDR3 spans 15 amino acids. DNA of the CDR3: TGTGCCAGCAGGGGAGGGGAGGCGACTAATGAAAAACTGTTTTTT. Protein product: CASRGGEATNEKLFF. The entire variable domain, with the rest obtained from reference TRBV28 and TRBJ1-4, is as follows: DVKVTQSSRYLVKRTGEKVFLECVQDMDHENMFWYRQDPGLGLRLIYFSYDVKMKEKGDIPEGYSVSREKKERFSLILESASTNQTSMYLCASRGGEATNEKLFFGSGTQLSVL.

The rearrangement links TRBV4-1 to TRBJ1-2; possible D gene TRBD1, 6 bases. Germline assignment: CDR1 MGHRA and CDR2 YSYEKL. This CDR3 is 17 amino acids long. Between the trimmed V and J ends, which lost 1 base and 2 bases, there was a span of 17 bases. The CDR3 loop reads CASSQGGHSSLNYGYTF. The CDR3 region has the DNA TGCGCCAGCAGCCAAGGGGGACATTCAAGTCTCAACTATGGCTACACCTTC.

The V and J genes are TRBV11-2 and TRBJ2-3; 8 nucleotides align to TRBD2. Germline CDR1 SGHAT, CDR2 FQNNGV. The CDR3 has 15 residues. V trimming: 4 bases; J trimming: 1 base; junction bases outside the gene matches: 4. The CDR3 sequence: CASSSREGRTDTQYF. In nucleotides, the CDR3 is TGTGCCAGCAGCTCACGGGAGGGCCGCACAGATACGCAGTATTTT.

This sequence joins TRBV28 and TRBJ2-4; D remains ambiguous. Trimming left V 2 bases short and J 1 base short, with 6 bases between. Per germline, CDR1 MDHEN and CDR2 SYDVKM. The CDR3 has 14 residues. CDR3 protein: CASSLPTAKNIQYF. Written as DNA, the CDR3 is TGTGCCAGCAGTTTACCGACGGCCAAAAACATTCAGTACTTC.

This chain connects TRBV7-8 to TRBJ2-2, with a tentative D call TRBD2 (7 bases). V lost 5 bases and J lost 5, with 21 bases in between. Germline V gene sequence: CDR1 SGHVS, CDR2 FQNEAQ. This CDR3 is built from 17 residues. DNA for the CDR3: TGTGCCAGCAGCCATCGATTAATCGGGGGGCAAACCGGGGAGCTGTTTTTT. This gives the protein CASSHRLIGGQTGELFF.

This chain links TRBV2 with TRBJ1-5, with 9 positions matching TRBD1. CDR1 is SNHLY and CDR2 is FYNNEI in the germline V gene. The CDR3 has 13 amino acids. V trimming: 8 bases; J trimming: 4 bases; junction bases outside the gene matches: 3. CDR3 DNA sequence: TGTGCCAGCGGAGGGACAGGGAATCAGCCCCAGCATTTT. Translating it yields CASGGTGNQPQHF.

This sequence joins TRBV6-6 and TRBJ1-5; D remains unclear. The germline gives CDR1 MNHNY, CDR2 SVGAGI (reference sequence). Trimming shortened V by 5 bases and J by 0 bases, and 23 bases separated the two germline ends. The CDR3 consists of 19 residues. The CDR3 coding sequence is TGTGCCAGCAGTCCCGATTTTGGTGGTATAGAACTTAGCAATCAGCCCCAGCATTTT. Translating gives CASSPDFGGIELSNQPQHF.

The chain carries TRBV9 and TRBJ1-1; 8 bases are shared with TRBD1. With V trimmed by 4 bases and J by 1 base, 3 bases remained unmatched. Germline V lookup: CDR1 SGDLS, CDR2 YYNGEE. The CDR3 has 14 residues. CDR3 loop: CASSPGQANTEAFF. The CDR3 DNA follows: TGTGCCAGCAGCCCGGGACAGGCGAACACTGAAGCTTTCTTT. Complete variable domain (other parts from reference TRBV9 and TRBJ1-1): DSGVTQTPKHLITATGQRVTLRCSPRSGDLSVYWYQQSLDQGLQFLIQYYNGEERAKGNILERFSAQQFPDLHSELNLSSLELGDSALYFCASSPGQANTEAFFGQGTRLTVV.

The chain combines TRBV14 with TRBJ1-6; a weak D match, TRBD1 (5 bases). From germline, CDR1 is SGHDN and CDR2 FVKESK. This CDR3 contains 14 residues. V dropped 4 bases and J dropped 6 bases, with 10 bases sitting between them. Here the CDR3 DNA reads TGTGCCAGCAGCCTGAGGGGAAGTAATTCACCCCTCCACTTT. This gives the protein CASSLRGSNSPLHF.

The V call is TRBV27, the J call TRBJ1-2; a possible D gene is TRBD1 (5 bases). Germline loops: CDR1 MNHEY, CDR2 SMNVEV (reference sequence). Trimming cost V 6 bases and J 4 bases, with 9 bases left between them. There are 12 residues in the CDR3. In nucleotides, the CDR3 is TGTGCCAGCAGCAGGGACGGCTATGGCTACACCTTC. Its protein is CASSRDGYGYTF.

The chain recombines TRBV19 with TRBJ1-5; no reliable D call. This CDR3 comprises 16 residues. The germline CDR1 and CDR2 sequences are LNHDA and SQIVND (reference sequence). Trimming took 0 bases from V and 0 from J, leaving 9 bases between them. This CDR3 reads CASSIDPDYSNQPQHF. The CDR3 DNA is TGTGCCAGTAGTATAGATCCGGATTATAGCAATCAGCCCCAGCATTTT.

The chain employs TRBV4-1 and TRBJ2-7; a weak D match, TRBD1 (6 bases). CDR3 length: 14 residues. V lost 1 base and J 7 bases, leaving 14 bases between the germline ends. Germline CDR1 MGHRA, CDR2 YSYEKL. DNA for the CDR3: TGCGCCAGCAGCCAAGCGTCTTTTCAGGGGGAGCAGTACTTC. As protein: CASSQASFQGEQYF.

The chain combines TRBV24-1 with TRBJ2-5; 7 bases map to TRBD1. CDR1 KGHDR and CDR2 SFDVKD come from the germline V gene. With 5 bases clipped from V and 2 bases from J, the junction kept 4 bases outside the gene matches. This CDR3 is 14 amino acids long. The CDR3 spells CATSAATGQETQYF. CDR3 nucleotides: TGTGCCACCAGTGCGGCGACAGGGCAAGAGACCCAGTACTTC.

This clone appeared a single time. The chain joins TRBV5-8 to TRBJ2-2; 7 nucleotides line up with TRBD2. Germline V lookup: CDR1 SGHTS, CDR2 YDEGEE. V shed 5 bases, J shed 4 bases, and the junction held 14 bases outside the gene matches. This CDR3 is built from 17 residues. Here the CDR3 reads CASRGLTGGSGTGELFF. The CDR3, as DNA: TGTGCCAGCAGGGGTCTTACGGGAGGTTCTGGCACCGGGGAGCTGTTTTTT.